The 24 T cell receptor beta chains listed next were all sequenced from one sample in a study of identifying expanded T cells in peripheral blood. Profiled with immunoSEQ multiplex PCR; TCRdb holds only in-frame clones, not every one. In the table there are 100,000 to 150,000 clones, approximately 86% of which are singletons. The sequenced sample consisted of blood. These receptors came from a person aged 18 to 70 in good health.

V usage is TRBV6-5 and J usage is TRBJ1-3, with TRBD1 matching 7 bases. Germline lookup yields CDR1 MNHEY and CDR2 SVGAGI. The CDR3 has 15 residues. J lost 6 bases, V lost 5 bases, and 10 bases had no gene match. For the CDR3, the DNA is TGTGCCAGCAGTGGCTCCCGGACAGGCACAAACACCATATATTTT. It is translated as CASSGSRTGTNTIYF.

The chain combines TRBV6-5 with TRBJ2-2; weak D call: TRBD2 (5 bases). Between the trimmed V and J ends, which lost 2 bases and 5 bases, there was a span of 9 bases. This CDR3 is built from 14 residues. The germline V gene encodes CDR1 MNHEY and CDR2 SVGAGI. The CDR3 reads CASSYQDSTGELFF. CDR3 nucleotide sequence: TGTGCCAGCAGTTACCAGGACTCAACCGGGGAGCTGTTTTTT.

The chain uses TRBV25-1 and TRBJ2-1; D possibly corresponds to TRBD1 (5 bases). This CDR3 is 13 amino acids long. Trimming took off 11 bases at V and 0 bases at J, with 11 bases between the two ends. Germline CDR1 reads MGHDK; CDR2 reads SYGVNS. The CDR3: CAGKTDSYNEQFF. CDR3 bases: TGTGCCGGCAAGACAGACTCCTACAATGAGCAGTTCTTC.

V and J are TRBV5-4 and TRBJ2-3, with D uncertain. V lost 4 bases and J lost 5, with 8 bases in between. This CDR3 contains 12 residues. Germline CDR1 SGHNT, CDR2 YYREEE (reference sequence). Here the CDR3 reads CASSPTVDTQYF. CDR3 DNA: TGTGCCAGCAGCCCTACCGTAGATACGCAGTATTTT.

The chain links TRBV10-3 to TRBJ2-7; 7 nucleotides match TRBD1. The germline V gene encodes CDR1 ENHRY and CDR2 SYGVKD. V lost 0 bases and J lost 1; bases outside the gene matches: 6. The CDR3 runs to 16 residues. The CDR3 here is CAISESTGTVSYEQYF. In nucleotides, the CDR3 is TGTGCCATCAGTGAGTCGACCGGGACAGTGTCCTACGAGCAGTACTTC.

This clone occurred many times. The rearrangement links TRBV29-1 to TRBJ2-7, with D possibly being TRBD1 (5 bases). Germline loops: CDR1 SQVTM, CDR2 ANQGSEA. Trimming left V 3 bases short and J 6 bases short, with 12 bases between. This CDR3 has 12 residues. CDR3 region: CSVELRGGEQYF. The CDR3 region has the DNA TGCAGCGTTGAGTTAAGGGGCGGCGAGCAGTACTTC.

This chain joins TRBV6-5 and TRBJ1-5, with D maybe TRBD1 (5 bases). This CDR3 contains 15 residues. Germline V lookup: CDR1 MNHEY, CDR2 SVGAGI. V gave up 0 bases and J gave up 3 bases, with 9 bases separating them. The CDR3 bases are TGTGCCAGCAGTTACTCCCTGGGGGACAATCAGCCCCAGCATTTT. It is translated as CASSYSLGDNQPQHF.

As to this clone: Sequence at one end of the junction differs from germline and may be a read error. V and J are TRBV10-3 and TRBJ1-2; 10 bases line up with TRBD1. CDR3 length: 12 residues. Per germline, CDR1 ENHRY and CDR2 SYGVKD. The CDR3 DNA reads TGTGCCATCAGTCCCCCGGGACAGGGGCCTTCCTTC. This gives the protein CAISPPGQGPSF.

The rearrangement uses TRBV9 and TRBJ2-3, with D maybe TRBD1 (5 bases). Trimming took off 0 bases at V and 0 bases at J, with 8 bases between the two ends. Germline V lookup: CDR1 SGDLS, CDR2 YYNGEE. There are 15 residues in the CDR3. In nucleotides, the CDR3 is TGTGCCAGCAGCGTAGGACAGCCCAGCACAGATACGCAGTATTTT. It translates to CASSVGQPSTDTQYF.

Written as DNA, the CDR3 is TGCGCCAGCAGCGGACCCGGGACAGGGGCACGGAACACCATATATTTT. Residues: CASSGPGTGARNTIYF. This rearrangement joins TRBV5-1 to TRBJ1-3; 10 bases map to TRBD1. This CDR3 region has 16 residues. CDR1 is SGHRS, CDR2 YFSETQ, per germline. Trimming took 4 bases from V and 7 from J; bases not matched to a gene: 11.

There are a few counts of this clone. The chain recombines TRBV28 with TRBJ1-2, with D uncertain. This CDR3 contains 11 residues. V shed 4 bases and J shed 0 bases, with 0 bases lying between them. CDR1 is MDHEN and CDR2 is SYDVKM in the germline V gene. This chain's CDR3 is CASSSNYGYTF. CDR3 coding DNA: TGTGCCAGCAGTTCTAACTATGGCTACACCTTC.

This chain links TRBV5-1 with TRBJ2-1; TRBD2 matches at 10 bases. Trimming removed 5 bases from V and 9 bases from J; junction bases left unmatched: 14. This CDR3 is 16 amino acids long. Germline values: CDR1 SGHRS, CDR2 YFSETQ. CDR3 sequence: CASSPLASGSSSEQFF. The CDR3 bases are TGCGCCAGCAGTCCCCTGGCTAGCGGGAGTAGTAGTGAGCAGTTCTTC. The full variable domain, rest sourced from reference TRBV5-1 and TRBJ2-1, is KAGVTQTPRYLIKTRGQQVTLSCSPISGHRSVSWYQQTPGQGLQFLFEYFSETQRNKGNFPGRFSGRQFSNSRSEMNVSTLELGDSALYLCASSPLASGSSSEQFFGPGTRLTVL.

The chain links TRBV19 to TRBJ1-5; tentative D call: TRBD1 (5 bases). The CDR3 spans 15 residues. Trimming pared 7 bases from V and 0 bases from J, leaving 13 bases between. Germline V gives CDR1 LNHDA, CDR2 SQIVND (reference sequence). This CDR3 reads CASTPGVVSNQPQHF. In DNA, the CDR3 is TGTGCCAGTACCCCGGGGGTGGTTAGCAATCAGCCCCAGCATTTT.

This chain joins TRBV2 and TRBJ2-3, with 16 bases matching TRBD2. The CDR3 totals 19 residues. Germline loops: CDR1 SNHLY, CDR2 FYNNEI. With V trimmed by 2 bases and J by 1 base, 6 bases remained unmatched. The DNA of the CDR3 is TGTGCCAGCAGTGAATGGTCCGGGACTAGCGGGGGGGGCACAGATACGCAGTATTTT. Protein product: CASSEWSGTSGGGTDTQYF.

This chain joins TRBV30 and TRBJ1-1; 7 positions agree with TRBD1. The length of the CDR3 is 13 residues. The germline gives CDR1 GTSNPN, CDR2 SVGIG (reference sequence). The junction had 2 bases not matched to a gene; V was cut back by 4 bases and J by 0 bases. CDR3 residues: CAWTRGMNTEAFF. The CDR3 DNA reads TGTGCCTGGACCAGGGGGATGAACACTGAAGCTTTCTTT.

This rearrangement joins TRBV10-3 to TRBJ2-1; D perhaps matches TRBD1 (6 bases). The CDR3 totals 14 residues. The germline CDR1 and CDR2 sequences are ENHRY and SYGVKD. Trimming stripped 6 bases from V and 9 bases from J, with 18 bases between. In nucleotides, the CDR3 is TGTGCCATCAGAACAGGGACCGGGGATGGTGAGCAGTTCTTC. Its protein is CAIRTGTGDGEQFF.

This chain joins TRBV5-1 and TRBJ1-1; D is ambiguous. With 4 bases removed from V and 2 bases from J, the gap between germline ends came to 9 bases. The CDR3 consists of 13 residues. CDR1 SGHRS and CDR2 YFSETQ come from the germline V gene. CDR3 bases: TGCGCCAGCAGCGCACGACTCAACACTGAAGCTTTCTTT. Amino acids: CASSARLNTEAFF.

The rearrangement joins TRBV2 to TRBJ2-2; the match to TRBD1 covers 9 bases. The V segment lost 6 bases and the J segment 1 base; nucleotides outside the gene matches: 3. The CDR3 covers 15 residues. Germline V gene data show CDR1 as SNHLY and CDR2 as FYNNEI. The CDR3 DNA is TGTGCCAGCAGCCGACAGGGGGGGAACACCGGGGAGCTGTTTTTT. Its translation: CASSRQGGNTGELFF.

The J gene is TRBJ1-3, the V gene TRBV6-6; the D is unclear. Trimming stripped 4 bases from V and 4 bases from J, with 11 bases between. The germline gives CDR1 MNHNY, CDR2 SVGAGI (reference sequence). This CDR3 is built from 14 residues. CDR3 in DNA: TGTGCCAGCAGTTCTCGGACGGGGGGAAACACCATATATTTT. Its translation is CASSSRTGGNTIYF.

This chain links TRBV6-6 with TRBJ2-7, with 8 nucleotides matching TRBD1. The CDR3 contains 13 residues. The germline V gene has CDR1 MNHNY and CDR2 SVGAGI (reference sequence). Trimming at V came to 7 bases and at J to 1 base, leaving 3 bases not matched to a gene. The CDR3 DNA follows: TGTGCCAGCAAACAGGGGGTTTCCTACGAGCAGTACTTC. It codes for CASKQGVSYEQYF.

CDR3 region: CASSWTEWETQYF. The CDR3 DNA reads as TGTGCCAGCAGCTGGACTGAGTGGGAGACCCAGTACTTC. The J gene is TRBJ2-5, the V gene TRBV11-2; possible D gene TRBD2, 5 bases. Germline CDR1 and CDR2: SGHAT and FQNNGV. Trimming removed 4 bases at V and 5 bases at J, with 11 bases between. CDR3 length: 13 residues.

V usage is TRBV5-1 and J usage is TRBJ2-7; D is perhaps TRBD1 or TRBD2 (5 bases each). The CDR3 is made up of 16 amino acids. CDR1 and CDR2 (germline): SGHRS, YFSETQ. Trimming took 7 bases from V and 0 from J, leaving 20 bases between them. This CDR3 is CASAGQRDGYSYEQYF. The CDR3, as DNA: TGCGCCAGCGCCGGCCAACGGGACGGATACTCCTACGAGCAGTACTTC. The full variable domain, with the rest looked up from reference TRBV5-1 and TRBJ2-7, is KAGVTQTPRYLIKTRGQQVTLSCSPISGHRSVSWYQQTPGQGLQFLFEYFSETQRNKGNFPGRFSGRQFSNSRSEMNVSTLELGDSALYLCASAGQRDGYSYEQYFGPGTRLTVT.

The genes are TRBV28 and TRBJ1-2; 7 bases are a match to TRBD1. With V trimmed by 1 base and J by 8 bases, 7 bases remained unmatched. The CDR3 is made up of 14 amino acids. Germline V gene lookup returns CDR1 MDHEN and CDR2 SYDVKM. The CDR3 bases are TGTGCCAGCAGTTTATACAGGGGCCAGGGGGGCTACACCTTC. Encoded protein: CASSLYRGQGGYTF.

The sample holds one count of this clone. The chain is built from TRBV5-6 and TRBJ2-7; TRBD1 or TRBD2 may be the D gene (6 bases each). In germline, CDR1 is SGHDT, CDR2 YYEEEE. The germline V and J ends were trimmed by 5 bases and 2 bases, with 8 bases remaining between them. CDR3 size: 12 residues. The CDR3 sequence: CASRRDTYEQYF. In DNA, the CDR3 is TGTGCCAGCAGGCGGGACACCTACGAGCAGTACTTC.